The 19 T cell receptor beta chains in this list originate from one sample, sequenced in a study of neurological immune-mediated disorders. A single record per CDR3 protein comes from TCRdb applying MiXCR to the 5' RACE reads. The sample contains 30,000 to 50,000 distinct CDR3 sequences, 7% to 8.5% of which appear only once. The sample was CD4+ T cells from blood. The origin of the receptors is a man over 45 in good health.

This clonotype appeared many times. The chain uses TRBV7-2 and TRBJ2-2; no reliable D call. The germline V gene has CDR1 SGHTA and CDR2 FQGNSA. The ends were cut back, 0 bases at V and 8 bases at J, with 4 bases in the middle. This CDR3 spans 12 amino acids. CDR3 bases: TGTGCCAGCAGCTTAGCGGCAGGGGAGCTGTTTTTT. This translates into CASSLAAGELFF.

This clonotype appeared many times. The V gene is TRBV28, the J gene TRBJ2-3; 9 bases fit TRBD2. Germline-derived CDR1 and CDR2 are MDHEN and SYDVKM. The CDR3 spans 18 residues. The junction had 12 bases not matched to a gene; V was cut back by 3 bases and J by 2 bases. The DNA of the CDR3 is TGTGCCAGCAGTTTCTCGCAGACTAGCGGAGGTCTCACAGATACGCAGTATTTT. Translated, it gives CASSFSQTSGGLTDTQYF.

This clonotype was picked up many times. The chain links TRBV7-6 to TRBJ2-2; 8 positions agree with TRBD1. Germline CDR1 and CDR2: SGHVS and FNYEAQ. The V gene end was trimmed by 7 bases and the J gene end by 7 bases; junction bases not matched to a gene: 11. This CDR3 has 15 residues. The chain's CDR3 is CASIRGQGGIGELFF. The CDR3 DNA reads as TGTGCCAGCATTCGAGGACAGGGTGGGATCGGGGAGCTGTTTTTT.

This clonotype was detected ten times or more. V gene TRBV10-3 combines with J gene TRBJ2-1, with D perhaps TRBD2 (6 bases). There are 16 residues in the CDR3. Trimming cost V 3 bases and J 8 bases, with 20 bases left between them. Germline loops: CDR1 ENHRY, CDR2 SYGVKD. Here the CDR3 reads CAISDPGTPTDHEQFF. CDR3 in DNA: TGTGCCATCAGTGATCCAGGGACTCCAACGGACCATGAGCAGTTCTTC.

This clonotype was detected ten times or more. The CDR3 nucleotides are TGCAGTGCTCAACAGGGGGTTGAAGCTTTCTTT. It is translated as CSAQQGVEAFF. The chain employs TRBV20-1 and TRBJ1-1; 8 nucleotides agree with TRBD1. There are 11 residues in the CDR3. From germline, CDR1 is DFQATT and CDR2 SNEGSKA (reference sequence). The ends lost 5 bases at V and 7 bases at J; junction bases unmatched: 3.

In its sample, this clonotype was seen many times. The rearrangement uses TRBV5-1 and TRBJ2-5, with TRBD1 matching over 7 bases. Losses at the gene ends were 0 bases for V and 5 bases for J; bases not matched to a gene: 1. CDR1 SGHRS and CDR2 YFSETQ come from the germline V gene. CDR3 length: 13 amino acids. The CDR3 nucleotides are TGCGCCAGCAGCTTGGAGGGGGCCGAGACCCAGTACTTC. Its protein product is CASSLEGAETQYF.

This clonotype is medium-sized (0.01 to 0.1%) in the sample. The chain combines TRBV20-1 with TRBJ2-1, with D uncertain. Germline V gives CDR1 DFQATT, CDR2 SNEGSKA (reference sequence). V was shortened by 5 bases and J by 4 bases, with 18 bases between the two germline ends. CDR3 length: 15 amino acids. CDR3 nucleotides: TGCAGTGCTCCCCGGCAAAGGTCCCAATACAATGAGCAGTTCTTC. Its translation: CSAPRQRSQYNEQFF.

This clonotype was seen a few times. V and J are TRBV19 and TRBJ1-5, with D possibly TRBD1 on 5 matching bases. CDR3 length: 15 residues. From germline, CDR1 is LNHDA and CDR2 SQIVND (reference sequence). V lost 3 bases and J lost 6, with 15 bases in between. The CDR3 DNA follows: TGTGCCAGTAGTATCCAACCCGGGGGAAGTCAGCCCCAGCATTTT. As protein: CASSIQPGGSQPQHF.

Of note for this clonotype: An end of the junction differs from the germline gene, which may be a read error. This rearrangement joins TRBV4-1 to TRBJ2-5; D unresolved. In germline, CDR1 is MGHRA, CDR2 YSYEKL. CDR3 length equals 16 residues. In nucleotides, the CDR3 is TGCGCCAACAGCCAAGTTTCGGGTAGCCTTCAAGAGACCCAGTACTTT. This encodes CANSQVSGSLQETQYF.

At least ten counts were recorded for this clonotype. V usage is TRBV6-6 and J usage is TRBJ2-3; D not resolved. Trimming cost V 5 bases and J 3 bases, with 9 bases left between them. Germline V lookup: CDR1 MNHNY, CDR2 SVGAGI (reference sequence). The CDR3 spans 13 residues. The CDR3: CASSDKRTDTQYF. DNA of the CDR3: TGTGCCAGCAGTGATAAACGAACAGATACGCAGTATTTT.

This clonotype was recorded many times. The J gene is TRBJ2-1, the V gene TRBV20-1, with D perhaps assigned TRBD1 or TRBD2 (6 bases each). V was trimmed by 3 bases and J by 6 bases, leaving 15 bases between them. In germline, CDR1 is DFQATT, CDR2 SNEGSKA (reference sequence). This CDR3 spans 14 amino acids. CDR3 nucleotides: TGCAGTGCTAGGGGGGGCCTCCAGGTCAATGAGCAGTTCTTC. Its protein is CSARGGLQVNEQFF.

In this sample, this clonotype turned up many times. This chain links TRBV5-1 with TRBJ1-1; D is uncertain. The CDR3 length is 14 residues. V shed 6 bases and J shed 5 bases, with 17 bases lying between them. The V gene's germline CDR1 is SGHRS and CDR2 YFSETQ. CDR3 in amino acids: CASTLTGLRTEAFF. DNA for the CDR3: TGCGCCAGCACACTTACCGGTTTGAGGACTGAAGCTTTCTTT.

The sample holds many counts of this clonotype. The V call is TRBV20-1, the J call TRBJ2-7; D gene ambiguous. The CDR3 loop spans 12 amino acids. The germline V gene has CDR1 DFQATT and CDR2 SNEGSKA (reference sequence). Trimming stripped 2 bases from V and 3 bases from J, with 8 bases between. The CDR3 nucleotides are TGCAGTGCTAGACCCCCAAACTACGAGCAGTACTTC. Amino acid sequence: CSARPPNYEQYF.

In this sample, this clonotype turned up many times. The chain uses TRBV6-5 and TRBJ2-2; no reliable D call. Germline V CDR1 and CDR2: MNHEY, SVGAGI. The CDR3 loop spans 13 amino acids. Trimming took 6 bases from V and 9 from J, leaving 14 bases between them. The DNA of the CDR3 is TGTGCCAGCAGCCTCCAGGCCGACCGGGAGCTGTTTTTT. It is translated as CASSLQADRELFF.

This clonotype came up many times. The genes are TRBV20-1 and TRBJ2-3, with 10 bases that match TRBD2. J was trimmed by 1 base and V by 8 bases; bases with no gene match: 12. The germline CDR1 and CDR2 sequences are DFQATT and SNEGSKA (reference sequence). This CDR3 is built from 16 residues. CDR3 sequence: CSPWFWLAGGTDTQYF. The CDR3 DNA reads as TGCAGTCCCTGGTTCTGGCTAGCGGGAGGCACAGATACGCAGTATTTT.

This clonotype appeared many times. V usage is TRBV18 and J usage is TRBJ2-1; D assignment may be TRBD1 or TRBD2 (5 bases each). The length of the CDR3 is 14 residues. Germline V lookup: CDR1 KGHSH, CDR2 LQKENI. Trimming cost V 2 bases and J 7 bases, with 12 bases left between them. CDR3 coding DNA: TGTGCCAGCTCACCAAGGCAGAGGGGTAATGAGCAGTTCTTC. Residues: CASSPRQRGNEQFF.

At least ten counts were recorded for this clonotype. This rearrangement joins TRBV5-1 to TRBJ2-3, with a tentative D call TRBD2 (6 bases). The CDR3 spans 14 residues. CDR1 SGHRS and CDR2 YFSETQ come from the germline V gene. V lost 4 bases and J 2 bases, leaving 11 bases between the germline ends. The CDR3 reads CASSRGADTDTQYF. CDR3 nucleotides: TGCGCCAGCAGCCGCGGGGCAGACACAGATACGCAGTATTTT.

This clonotype was found many times. V gene TRBV12-3 or TRBV12-4 combines with J gene TRBJ2-7; TRBD2 agrees at 10 bases. The junction had 3 bases not matched to a gene; V was cut back by 4 bases and J by 0 bases. The CDR3 loop spans 15 amino acids. The CDR3, as DNA: TGTGCCAGCAGTTCTAGCGGGAGCTCCTCCTACGAGCAGTACTTC. This translates into CASSSSGSSSYEQYF.

This clonotype came up many times. The V call is TRBV29-1, the J call TRBJ2-7, with D perhaps given as TRBD1 or TRBD2 (5 bases each). Trimming took off 5 bases at V and 5 bases at J, with 16 bases between the two ends. The CDR3 runs 13 residues. Germline loops: CDR1 SQVTM, CDR2 ANQGSEA. The CDR3 nucleotides are TGCAGCGTTCAACAGGTCCTCGGGAACGAGCAGTACTTC. Translation: CSVQQVLGNEQYF.